Presented here are 5 T cell receptor beta chains from one specimen sequenced in a study of persistence of HIV-infected CD4 T cells. Cells were stimulated nonspecifically with anti-CD3/anti-CD28 magnetic beads. CD4+ T cells upregulating both CD40 ligand and CD69 were sorted as responding cells. The libraries were made with immunoSEQ version 4 in survey mode. Repertoires were generated with immunoSEQ multiplex PCR, while TCRdb's copy carries only in-frame clones and drops some. The sample holds 35,000 to 55,000 clones, about 87% seen once. The antigens of these receptors remain unknown. The material was CD4+ T cells sorted from PBMCs after approximately 20-hour stimulation, obtained from a patient who received antiretroviral therapy. The receptors were sampled from an adult woman with HIV who was CMV-seropositive.

This clone appeared a few times. This chain links TRBV6-5 with TRBJ1-2; TRBD1 matches at 7 bases. Trimming cost V 6 bases and J 5 bases; bases outside gene matches: 12. From germline, CDR1 is MNHEY and CDR2 SVGAGI. CDR3 length: 15 residues. DNA of the CDR3: TGTGCCAGCAGGAGAACAGGGGAGGGGGAATATGGCTACACCTTC. This gives the protein CASRRTGEGEYGYTF.

The rearrangement links TRBV29-1 to TRBJ1-1; weak D call: TRBD1 (5 bases). This CDR3 is built from 12 residues. V gave up 3 bases and J gave up 1 base, with 6 bases separating them. Germline CDR1 and CDR2: SQVTM and ANQGSEA. The CDR3 is CSVDDRNTEAFF. CDR3 DNA: TGCAGCGTTGATGACAGGAACACTGAAGCTTTCTTT.

The V call is TRBV27, the J call TRBJ1-2; no reliable D call. Trimming removed 0 bases from V and 8 bases from J, with 13 bases in between. CDR1 is MNHEY and CDR2 is SMNVEV in the germline V gene (reference sequence). This CDR3 spans 14 amino acids. CDR3 loop: CASSLSNPAGGYTF. The CDR3 nucleotides are TGTGCCAGCAGTTTATCCAACCCAGCGGGGGGCTACACCTTC.

The rearrangement links TRBV18 to TRBJ2-2, with D possibly called TRBD1 or TRBD2 (5 bases each). CDR1 and CDR2 from the germline V gene are KGHSH and LQKENI. This CDR3 comprises 17 residues. V was shortened by 2 bases and J by 7 bases, with 20 bases between the two germline ends. The CDR3 bases are TGTGCCAGCTCACCATTGTTTACGGGACGAAATATCGGGGAGCTGTTTTTT. It specifies CASSPLFTGRNIGELFF.

The rearrangement links TRBV28 to TRBJ1-2; TRBD1 matches 9 bases. The CDR3 is 15 residues long. Trimming at V came to 6 bases and at J to 5 bases, leaving 10 bases not matched to a gene. Per the germline V gene, CDR1 is MDHEN and CDR2 is SYDVKM. The CDR3 spells CASSRAGTGYYGYTF. CDR3 nucleotides: TGTGCCAGCAGCCGGGCCGGGACAGGGTATTATGGCTACACCTTC.